The clone carrying this T cell receptor beta chain is medium-sized (0.01 to 0.1%) in the sample. Semi-nested PCR with Nested Universal Primer A followed constant-region reverse priming of full-length variable regions. MiXCR was run by TCRdb on the 5' RACE reads, yielding one entry per CDR3 protein. The sample gives about 8,600 distinct CDR3 sequences, 16% of which show up once; about 4% is in the top ten. Germline V gene sequence: CDR1 SGHVS, CDR2 FQNEAQ. The length of the CDR3 is 11 residues. Trimming left V 5 bases short and J 7 bases short, with 9 bases between. This TCR derives from a female donor with breast cancer. V and J are TRBV7-8 and TRBJ2-7; no clear D gene. Material for sequencing was memory CD4+ T cells sorted from blood. Sample subset: memory CD4+ T cells, CD4+CD45RO+CD25-. The CDR3 spells CASSIIGEQYF. DNA of the CDR3: TGTGCCAGCAGCATAATCGGGGAGCAGTACTTC.